This T cell receptor (beta chain) was observed in a study of PD-1 blockade in classical Hodgkin lymphoma (dated by TCRdb to the early 2020s). Study-wide context: Nivolumab dosing was 3 mg/kg intravenously every 2 weeks, continuing until either disease progression or unacceptable toxicity. To define a peripheral blood immune signature of response to PD-1 blockade in classical Hodgkin lymphoma, the study combined TCR beta sequencing with CyTOF. The investigation overall reported the following: Diversity was lower in patients who began nivolumab less than 1 year after ASCT, so these patients were left out of later analyses to avoid confounding by immune reconstitution. A significant rise by C4D1 was seen in CD4+ but not CD8+ TCR diversity (p=0.0027 vs p=0.16), with the rise being most apparent in complete responders (p=0.02). Baseline TCR diversity was reported to be lower in newly diagnosed patients than in healthy donors and to be lower still in relapsed/refractory patients. Among trial patients, those achieving complete response had baseline diversity similar to that of newly diagnosed patients, while diversity was significantly lower in partial responders and progressors. The study was restricted to a single clinical trial cohort, and the causes of repertoire differences, possibly disease activity or prior therapy, were left undefined.

With regard to this clone: It lacks a known antigen. No much larger clone exists at a distance of one base, and base qualities are not known.

From the cysteine up to the phenylalanine, the CDR3 has a length of 15 residues. Solely the CDR3 DNA is kept, with 45 bases framed from the first base. CDR1 and CDR2 are drawn from the germline V gene: SGHRS, YFSETQ. Trimming at the junction amounts to 1 base on V and 2 bases on J, and the germline ends lie 10 bases apart. The time point label on this specimen signifies: cycle 2 day 1 (C2D1) of nivolumab. All trial patients had relapsed after autologous stem cell transplantation, with cohorts A, B and C differing in prior brentuximab vedotin exposure. A total of 50 to 70 patients with relapsed/refractory classical Hodgkin lymphoma made up the trial cohort, and each patient's best overall response was complete response, partial response or progressive disease. Single-agent nivolumab was administered to trial patients in the multi-cohort phase II CheckMate 205 trial. Best overall response was determined by an independent review committee according to the 2007 International Working Group response criteria. PBMCs from the trial were collected at three points: immediately before nivolumab initiation (C1D1), and during therapy at cycle 2 day 1 and cycle 4 day 1. After peripheral blood was drawn into 8 mL Vacutainer Cell Preparation Tubes, PBMCs were isolated by centrifugation and then cryopreserved.

Genomic DNA was extracted with the Qiagen DNeasy kit from unsorted PBMCs and from negatively selected CD4+ and CD8+ fractions. TCR beta CDR3 regions were amplified by immunoSEQ multiplex PCR using primers annealing to V and J segments. A synthetic immune receptor repertoire was used to minimize amplification bias, and any residual bias was removed computationally once sequencing was done. The study's processing was this. Repertoire diversity was quantified as the Shannon entropy index using custom Python scripts. Unsorted, CD4+ and CD8+ repertoires were analyzed separately, except in combined analyses where CD4+ and CD8+ sequences were merged in silico. A clone was considered expanded if an increase in frequency of at least 2-fold after treatment relative to C1D1 was found, and a pseudocount of 0.5 was applied to clones undetected at baseline. Singleton clones were defined as clones with 0 or 1 copy at C1D1, and non-singleton clones were defined as clones with 2 or more copies. Clones expanded in unsorted samples were assigned a CD4+, CD8+ or unknown annotation through matching of protein sequences in sorted samples from the same patient. Wilcoxon tests on paired samples were used to test diversity changes from C1D1 to C4D1. Held by TCRdb, this immuneACCESS table contains in-frame sequences only and omits some clones. Under half of the omission traces to an unresolved V gene where checked; the cause of the rest is unknown. D and trimming were read from the DNA, whereas the V and J calls and clone size are those reported in that table. A total of tens of thousands of clones appear in this sample, 75% to 90% of them only once. The ten most abundant clones make up around 10% of the sample.

The chain was built from TRBV5-1 and TRBJ2-1; a tentative D match to TRBD2 spans 6 bases. The source is a human donor with classical Hodgkin lymphoma. Sequenced here: peripheral blood mononuclear cells (PBMCs), sampled before the second cycle of nivolumab. CDR3 sequence: CASSLQGGTYNEQFF. DNA sequence: TGCGCCAGCAGCTTGCAAGGAGGGACCTACAATGAGCAGTTCTTC.